This T cell receptor beta chain was documented in a study of T cells in Graves' hyperthyroidism and ophthalmopathy. CDR1 and CDR2 from the germline V gene are KGHDR and SFDVKD. The CDR3 runs 15 residues. V lost 3 bases and J lost 3, with 13 bases in between. TCR beta CDR3 regions were amplified from RNA. HTBI primers were employed in a first-round RT-PCR of the TCR CDR3. TCRdb reanalysed the multiplex PCR reads using MiXCR and keeps one entry per CDR3 protein. The sample lists some 300,000 distinct CDR3 sequences, around a sixth occurring once. This clonotype was found many times. The clonotype originates from a young man with Graves' hyperthyroidism. The J gene is TRBJ2-5, the V gene TRBV24-1; D is unclear. Sequenced input: blood. In DNA form, the CDR3 reads TGTGCCACCAGTGATCCTTCTAGGGTTGAAGAGACCCAGTACTTC. As protein: CATSDPSRVEETQYF.